These 32 T cell receptor beta chains were sequenced from one sample in a study of cytomegalovirus exposure and HLA in healthy donors. The study ran its PCR with 60 Vbeta and 13 Jbeta primers. The data were produced by immunoSEQ multiplex PCR, yet TCRdb's version contains in-frame clones alone and is incomplete. Counted here are 100,000 to 150,000 clones, roughly 77% occurring once; the ten biggest clones make up about 1.8%. Sequenced material: PBMCs. These receptors were obtained from a man between 18 and 29 years old in good health and CMV-seronegative.

This clone came up once. The chain couples TRBV29-1 to TRBJ2-3, with TRBD1 identical over 7 bases. Unmatched junction bases numbered 8, after V lost 6 bases and J lost 2 bases. Germline CDR1 is SQVTM and CDR2 is ANQGSEA. The CDR3 loop spans 14 amino acids. The CDR3 DNA sequence: TGCAGCGTCATACAGGGGATCCCCACAGATACGCAGTATTTT. Its translation: CSVIQGIPTDTQYF.

V is TRBV6-5 and J is TRBJ2-2, with 10 positions matching TRBD1. The CDR3 totals 15 residues. The V and J ends lost 6 bases and 3 bases, in that order; junction bases with no gene match: 4. The germline V gene encodes CDR1 MNHEY and CDR2 SVGAGI. This CDR3 is CASSDRGLYTGELFF. CDR3 DNA: TGTGCCAGCAGCGACAGGGGGCTTTACACCGGGGAGCTGTTTTTT.

The V and J genes are TRBV27 and TRBJ2-7, with TRBD1 matching 10 bases. J lost 2 bases, V lost 3 bases, and 10 bases had no gene match. This CDR3 spans 17 amino acids. CDR1 and CDR2 (germline): MNHEY, SMNVEV (reference sequence). The CDR3 loop reads CASSFKGGGTGAYEQYF. Here the CDR3 DNA reads TGTGCCAGCAGTTTCAAAGGTGGGGGGACAGGGGCCTACGAGCAGTACTTC.

The gene calls are TRBV5-6 and TRBJ2-3; 11 bases fit TRBD2. The germline gives CDR1 SGHDT, CDR2 YYEEEE. Trimming took 3 bases from V and 5 from J; bases not matched to a gene: 8. The CDR3 is made up of 16 amino acids. The CDR3 protein is CASSYFTGTSGDTQYF. CDR3 nucleotides: TGTGCCAGCAGCTACTTTACCGGGACTAGCGGAGATACGCAGTATTTT.

The chain couples TRBV5-1 to TRBJ2-5; maybe TRBD2 (6 bases). The CDR3 spans 13 residues. V was shortened by 3 bases and J by 9 bases, with 15 bases between the two germline ends. Germline CDR1 and CDR2: SGHRS and YFSETQ. CDR3 bases: TGCGCCAGCAGCTCCCCTGGGGGGACGGCCCAGTACTTC. Protein: CASSSPGGTAQYF.

The V gene is TRBV5-1, the J gene TRBJ1-1, with a possible D match to TRBD1 (5 bases). Trimming stripped 0 bases from V and 4 bases from J, with 19 bases between. The CDR3 has 17 residues. Per the germline V gene, CDR1 is SGHRS and CDR2 is YFSETQ. CDR3 bases: TGCGCCAGCAGCTTGGATGGGTCCCTGCGGGGCCCCACTGAAGCTTTCTTT. This sequence encodes CASSLDGSLRGPTEAFF.

The J gene is TRBJ1-1, the V gene TRBV4-1; maybe TRBD1 (5 bases). This CDR3 comprises 15 residues. Germline V CDR1 and CDR2: MGHRA, YSYEKL. Trimming left V 1 base short and J 3 bases short, with 12 bases between. The chain's CDR3 is CASSQGGRSHTEAFF. The CDR3 DNA reads TGCGCCAGCAGCCAAGGGGGCAGGTCTCACACTGAAGCTTTCTTT.

This chain uses TRBV7-9 with TRBJ1-2; D is unclear. V shed 3 bases and J shed 2 bases, with 10 bases lying between them. Germline assignment: CDR1 SEHNR and CDR2 FQNEAQ (reference sequence). The CDR3 length is 14 residues. DNA for the CDR3: TGTGCCAGCAGCTTCCCCCTTGTAAACTATGGCTACACCTTC. It codes for CASSFPLVNYGYTF.

This sequence joins TRBV2 and TRBJ1-1; D might be TRBD1 (5 bases). The V gene lost 1 base and the J gene lost 9 bases, with 9 bases spanning the gap. Per the germline V gene, CDR1 is SNHLY and CDR2 is FYNNEI. This CDR3 spans 12 amino acids. The DNA for the CDR3 is TGTGCCAGCAGTGAAGTGGCAGGGCAAGCTTTCTTT. It codes for CASSEVAGQAFF.

This chain connects TRBV11-1 to TRBJ2-1; D gene ambiguous. Germline V gene lookup returns CDR1 SGHAT and CDR2 FQDESV (reference sequence). V lost 5 bases and J 6 bases, leaving 8 bases between the germline ends. The CDR3 totals 12 residues. For the CDR3, the DNA is TGTGCCAGCAGCCCTACGGGCAATGAGCAGTTCTTC. This translates into CASSPTGNEQFF. The full variable domain, in which reference TRBV11-1 and TRBJ2-1 provide the parts outside the CDR3, is EAEVAQSPRYKITEKSQAVAFWCDPISGHATLYWYRQILGQGPELLVQFQDESVVDDSQLPKDRFSAERLKGVDSTLKIQPAELGDSAMYLCASSPTGNEQFFGPGTRLTVL.

CDR3 region: CASSQEFDPRIYGYTF. CDR3 bases: TGCGCCAGCAGCCAAGAATTTGATCCCAGGATCTATGGCTACACCTTC. V is TRBV4-3 and J is TRBJ1-2; no firm D call. Germline-derived CDR1 and CDR2 are LGHNA and YSLEER. The V end was cut by 0 bases, the J end by 4 bases, with 15 bases between. The CDR3 runs to 16 residues.

This chain uses TRBV7-8 with TRBJ2-1; D remains unclear. The CDR3 contains 12 residues. The germline V gene encodes CDR1 SGHVS and CDR2 FQNEAQ. The V end lost 1 base, the J end lost 9 bases, and 7 bases lay between the germline ends. DNA of the CDR3: TGTGCCAGCAGCTTAGTACTTGGTGAGCAGTTCTTC. It codes for CASSLVLGEQFF.

J is TRBJ1-2 and V is TRBV6-5, with 8 bases lining up with TRBD1. V dropped 0 bases and J dropped 8; count of bases not matched to a gene: 5. The CDR3 consists of 14 residues. Germline V gene sequence: CDR1 MNHEY, CDR2 SVGAGI. The CDR3 DNA reads as TGTGCCAGCAGTTACTCGGGACAGGAAAGCGGCTACACCTTC. Amino acid sequence: CASSYSGQESGYTF.

The genes are TRBV19 and TRBJ2-7; maybe TRBD1 (5 bases). CDR3 length: 11 residues. The V end lost 5 bases, the J end lost 3 bases, and 5 bases lay between the germline ends. Germline V gene lookup returns CDR1 LNHDA and CDR2 SQIVND (reference sequence). This CDR3 reads CASSQGYEQYF. Written as DNA, the CDR3 is TGTGCCAGTAGTCAGGGCTACGAGCAGTACTTC.

The chain couples TRBV6-1 to TRBJ2-7; 11 bases match TRBD2. The CDR3 consists of 15 residues. Unmatched junction bases numbered 6, after V lost 4 bases and J lost 4 bases. Germline V lookup: CDR1 MNHNS, CDR2 SASEGT. CDR3 amino acids: CASSGTSGGKYEQYF. The CDR3 DNA reads as TGTGCCAGCAGTGGTACTAGCGGGGGCAAATACGAGCAGTACTTC.

The chain joins TRBV9 to TRBJ2-2; the D gene is possibly TRBD1 (5 bases). Germline CDR1 is SGDLS and CDR2 is YYNGEE. This CDR3 contains 15 residues. V was shortened by 0 bases and J by 5 bases, with 11 bases between the two germline ends. As DNA, the CDR3 is TGTGCCAGCAGCGTAGTCCAGGGCCAGACCGGGGAGCTGTTTTTT. It is translated as CASSVVQGQTGELFF.

This clone was recorded only once. This chain links TRBV6-1 with TRBJ1-2; D is possibly TRBD1 (6 bases). The CDR3 loop spans 14 amino acids. CDR1 is MNHNS, CDR2 SASEGT, per germline. V lost 11 bases, J lost 3 bases, and 19 bases lay in between. The chain's CDR3 is CAPKEGGVDYGYTF. DNA for the CDR3: TGTGCCCCAAAGGAGGGGGGGGTAGACTATGGCTACACCTTC.

The chain uses TRBV7-2 and TRBJ1-6, with 7 bases aligning to TRBD1. The germline V gene encodes CDR1 SGHTA and CDR2 FQGNSA. V shed 5 bases, J shed 6 bases, and the junction held 7 bases outside the gene matches. CDR3 length: 15 amino acids. CDR3 sequence (DNA): TGTGCCAGCAGCGCGAGGAGGGGGCCTAATTCACCCCTCCACTTT. Translated, it gives CASSARRGPNSPLHF.

Concerning this clone: Compared with germline, one end of the junction differs, possibly owing to a read error. V and J are TRBV6-1 and TRBJ1-2; tentatively, D is TRBD1 (5 bases). This CDR3 is built from 11 residues. Germline loops: CDR1 MNHNS, CDR2 SASEGT. This CDR3 reads CASSERQLQAF. Here the CDR3 DNA reads TGTGCCAGCAGTGAAAGACAGCTCCAAGCCTTC.

This chain joins TRBV6-5 and TRBJ2-7; 8 nucleotides line up with TRBD1. The CDR3 has 15 amino acids. Germline CDR1 and CDR2: MNHEY and SVGAGI. The junction had 10 bases not matched to a gene; V was cut back by 6 bases and J by 3 bases. CDR3 bases: TGTGCCAGCAGACTGTTTTCAGGGGGCAGCTACGAGCAGTACTTC. Translating gives CASRLFSGGSYEQYF.

V and J are TRBV6-6 and TRBJ1-5; TRBD1 agrees at 7 bases. Germline CDR1 is MNHNY and CDR2 is SVGAGI (reference sequence). The CDR3 totals 15 residues. The junction had 10 bases not matched to a gene; V was cut back by 6 bases and J by 5 bases. CDR3 region: CASSLSNRGDQPQHF. CDR3 nucleotide sequence: TGTGCCAGCAGCCTCAGCAACAGGGGAGATCAGCCCCAGCATTTT.

V is TRBV7-3 and J is TRBJ2-1; 9 bases fit TRBD1. J lost 4 bases, V lost 5 bases, and 9 bases had no gene match. Germline-derived CDR1 and CDR2 are SGHTA and FQGTGA. The CDR3 spans 16 residues. CDR3 protein: CASSPDTGTGYNEQFF. The CDR3 DNA is TGTGCCAGCAGCCCGGACACAGGGACAGGGTACAATGAGCAGTTCTTC. Based on the CDR3 plus reference TRBV7-3 and TRBJ2-1, the full variable domain is GAGVSQTPSNKVTEKGKYVELRCDPISGHTALYWYRQSLGQGPEFLIYFQGTGAADDSGLPNDRFFAVRPEGSVSTLKIQRTERGDSAVYLCASSPDTGTGYNEQFFGPGTRLTVL.

The J gene is TRBJ2-3, the V gene TRBV5-5; 7 bases are shared with TRBD1. Germline CDR1 SGHKS, CDR2 YYEKEE (reference sequence). V was pared by 0 bases and J by 7 bases, with 5 bases of the junction left unmatched. This CDR3 has 14 amino acids. The CDR3, as DNA: TGTGCCAGCAGCTTGGGGACAGGATCAAATACGCAGTATTTT. Its translation is CASSLGTGSNTQYF.

The chain links TRBV10-3 to TRBJ2-1; TRBD1 might be the D (6 bases). The germline CDR1 and CDR2 sequences are ENHRY and SYGVKD. V lost 4 bases and J 10 bases, leaving 14 bases between the germline ends. The CDR3 is 13 residues long. The CDR3 loop reads CAISGGHQEEQFF. The CDR3 DNA is TGTGCCATCAGTGGGGGGCACCAGGAAGAGCAGTTCTTC.

This chain joins TRBV7-2 and TRBJ2-3; 16 nucleotides align to TRBD2. V lost 2 bases to trimming and J lost 14 bases; unmatched junction nucleotides: 7. The germline CDR1 and CDR2 sequences are SGHTA and FQGNSA. The CDR3 is 15 amino acids. The CDR3 sequence is CASSLSAGTSGGVYF. The CDR3 region has the DNA TGTGCCAGCAGCTTAAGCGCCGGGACTAGCGGGGGGGTGTATTTT.

The genes are TRBV18 and TRBJ1-1; D might be TRBD1 (6 bases). The CDR3 has 15 amino acids. The germline V and J ends were trimmed by 3 bases and 1 base, with 12 bases remaining between them. Germline lookup yields CDR1 KGHSH and CDR2 LQKENI. The CDR3 spells CASSPRTATNTEAFF. The CDR3 DNA sequence: TGTGCCAGCTCACCTCGGACAGCGACGAACACTGAAGCTTTCTTT. Looking up the rest from reference TRBV18 and TRBJ1-1 gives the full variable domain: NAGVMQNPRHLVRRRGQEARLRCSPMKGHSHVYWYRQLPEEGLKFMVYLQKENIIDESGMPKERFSAEFPKEGPSILRIQQVVRGDSAAYFCASSPRTATNTEAFFGQGTRLTVV.

This sequence joins TRBV5-5 and TRBJ2-7; possible D gene TRBD1, 5 bases. V was pared by 4 bases and J by 4 bases, with 9 bases between. CDR1 is SGHKS and CDR2 is YYEKEE in the germline V gene (reference sequence). This CDR3 has 12 residues. The CDR3 DNA follows: TGTGCCAGCAGCCTGGACACATACGAGCAGTACTTC. It is translated as CASSLDTYEQYF.

J is TRBJ1-1 and V is TRBV19; D gene unclear. The V end was cut by 5 bases, the J end by 1 base, with 5 bases between. Germline CDR1 reads LNHDA; CDR2 reads SQIVND (reference sequence). The CDR3 consists of 12 residues. The CDR3 sequence: CASSYRNTEAFF. The CDR3 nucleotides are TGTGCCAGTAGTTATCGGAACACTGAAGCTTTCTTT.

This clone was recorded a few times. The chain is built from TRBV14 and TRBJ2-2; weak D call: TRBD2 (6 bases). V dropped 4 bases and J dropped 4 bases, with 13 bases sitting between them. CDR1 and CDR2 (germline): SGHDN, FVKESK. The CDR3 consists of 15 residues. In DNA, the CDR3 is TGTGCCAGCAGCCGATCCGGGGGTGGCACCGGGGAGCTGTTTTTT. Amino acids: CASSRSGGGTGELFF.

This clone is a singleton in its sample. The chain recombines TRBV25-1 with TRBJ2-7; 9 bases line up with TRBD1. Germline loops: CDR1 MGHDK, CDR2 SYGVNS. The trim removed 5 bases at V and 7 bases at J, leaving 6 bases unmatched. The CDR3 consists of 13 residues. Here the CDR3 reads CASSRTGVGEQYF. The DNA for the CDR3 is TGTGCCAGCAGTAGGACAGGGGTTGGGGAGCAGTACTTC.

The genes are TRBV6-1 and TRBJ2-3; D remains ambiguous. This CDR3 is 13 amino acids long. Germline CDR1 is MNHNS and CDR2 is SASEGT. V lost 6 bases to trimming and J lost 5 bases, with 12 bases between them. CDR3 amino acids: CASRLGIRDTQYF. CDR3 bases: TGTGCCAGCAGGCTAGGTATCCGAGATACGCAGTATTTT.

Notes on this clone: This sample includes further DNA sequences coding for the same CDR3. This chain links TRBV19 with TRBJ2-7; D is undetermined. V lost 1 base and J lost 7, with 5 bases in between. The CDR3 covers 11 residues. Germline V gives CDR1 LNHDA, CDR2 SQIVND (reference sequence). CDR3 in amino acids: CASSIAGEQYF. DNA for the CDR3: TGTGCCAGTAGTATAGCGGGTGAGCAGTACTTC.